Listed below are T cell receptor beta chains from one sample, sequenced in a study of blood T cell repertoires in COVID-19. Measured with immunoSEQ multiplex PCR; TCRdb has only the in-frame clones, and not every one. Of just under 85,000 clones listed, around 84% are singletons. Sequencing used peripheral blood. These receptors all stem from a man older than 75 with active or convalescent COVID-19. The CDR3 runs from the conserved cysteine through the conserved F or W. D genes are given only for firm matches. The size entry is marked missing in some rows and otherwise reads once, few, many or a size class.

J,V,D,size,CDR3,DNA
TRBJ1-6,TRBV10-3,.,.,CATRLETLNYNSPLHF,TGTGCCACCAGGCTGGAGACCCTTAACTATAATTCACCCCTCCACTTT
TRBJ2-5,TRBV5-1,TRBD1,once,CASSLAGTGGQETQYF,TGCGCCAGCAGCTTGGCCGGGACAGGGGGCCAAGAGACCCAGTACTTC
TRBJ2-5,TRBV6-2/TRBV6-3,.,.,CASSPIQETQYF,TGTGCCAGCAGTCCCATCCAAGAGACCCAGTACTTC
TRBJ2-2,TRBV5-1,TRBD2,.,CASSLGGGSAGELFF,TGCGCCAGCAGCTTGGGCGGGGGGAGCGCCGGGGAGCTGTTTTTT
TRBJ1-3,TRBV3-1/TRBV3-2,.,.,CASSQLDRQIYF,TGTGCCAGCAGCCAACTAGACAGACAAATATATTTT
TRBJ2-1,TRBV18,.,.,CASSPLATSNEQFF,TGTGCCAGCTCACCACTTGCGACTAGCAATGAGCAGTTCTTC
TRBJ2-3,TRBV21-1,.,once,CASSKHWASGTDGGTQYF,.
TRBJ1-4,TRBV9,.,.,CASSVGNRDEKLFF,TGTGCCAGCAGCGTAGGGAACAGAGATGAAAAACTGTTTTTT
TRBJ1-4,TRBV19,TRBD1,few,CASSTPGGTNEKLFF,TGTGCCAGTAGTACACCAGGGGGGACTAATGAAAAACTGTTTTTT
TRBJ2-3,TRBV24-1,.,few,CATSDPGHTTDTQYF,TGTGCCACCAGTGACCCGGGACATACCACAGATACGCAGTATTTT
TRBJ2-5,TRBV6-5,TRBD1,.,CASDRGFETQYF,TGTGCCAGTGACAGGGGATTTGAGACCCAGTACTTC
TRBJ2-3,TRBV10-3,TRBD2,.,CAIQGTSGGASDTQYF,TGTGCCATCCAGGGGACTAGCGGGGGGGCCAGCGATACGCAGTATTTT
TRBJ1-3,TRBV5-1,.,.,CASSRDNDSGNTIYF,TGCGCCAGCAGCCGGGACAATGACTCTGGAAACACCATATATTTT
TRBJ2-3,TRBV12-3/TRBV12-4,.,once,CASSLYTDTQYF,TGTGCCAGCAGTTTATACACAGATACGCAGTATTTT
TRBJ1-1,TRBV20-1,.,once,CSAEGGTEAFF,TGCAGTGCCGAGGGGGGGACTGAAGCTTTCTTT
TRBJ2-2,TRBV5-1,.,.,CASSLGSPESGELFF,TGCGCCAGCAGCTTGGGATCCCCCGAGTCCGGGGAGCTGTTTTTT
TRBJ1-2,TRBV6-5,.,.,CASSGPRGRVGYTF,TGTGCCAGCAGCGGTCCCCGGGGAAGAGTTGGCTACACCTTC
TRBJ1-1,TRBV6-5,TRBD1,.,CASGDRGNTEAFF,TGTGCCAGCGGAGACAGGGGAAACACTGAAGCTTTCTTT
TRBJ1-5,TRBV6-5,TRBD1,.,CASSSGQFSNQPQHF,TGTGCCAGCAGCTCGGGACAGTTTAGCAATCAGCCCCAGCATTTT
TRBJ1-4,TRBV25-1,TRBD1,.,CASSGQGNEKLFF,TGTGCCAGCAGTGGACAGGGGAATGAAAAACTGTTTTTT
TRBJ2-3,TRBV5-4,TRBD2,.,CASSPGGGRSTDTQYF,TGTGCCAGCAGCCCCGGTGGCGGGAGAAGCACAGATACGCAGTATTTT
TRBJ1-4,TRBV19,.,.,CASSFSRFEAEKLFF,TGTGCCAGCAGTTTTAGCCGCTTCGAAGCAGAAAAACTGTTTTTT
TRBJ1-2,TRBV3-1/TRBV3-2,.,few,CASSQEGGGWTNYGYTF,TGTGCCAGCAGCCAAGAAGGAGGAGGTTGGACTAACTATGGCTACACCTTC
TRBJ1-2,TRBV28,TRBD1,.,CASKRTGGPYGYTF,TGTGCCAGCAAGCGGACAGGGGGTCCCTATGGCTACACCTTC
TRBJ2-2,TRBV2,TRBD2,.,CASREARGAGELFF,TGTGCCAGCAGAGAGGCGCGGGGGGCCGGGGAGCTGTTTTTT
TRBJ2-5,TRBV5-1,.,.,CASSLAGRWLQETQYF,TGCGCCAGCAGCTTGGCCGGGAGATGGTTGCAAGAGACCCAGTACTTC
TRBJ1-5,TRBV28,.,.,CASSLVEWGVGQPQHF,TGTGCCAGCAGTTTAGTCGAGTGGGGAGTAGGTCAGCCCCAGCATTTT
TRBJ2-5,TRBV30,.,.,CAWRKPGTLYLETQYF,TGTGCCTGGAGGAAACCCGGGACACTCTATTTGGAGACCCAGTACTTC
TRBJ2-1,TRBV7-8,.,.,CASSLAMDSRRGFF,TGTGCCAGCAGCTTGGCGATGGACAGCCGTAGGGGTTTCTTC
TRBJ1-3,TRBV7-3,TRBD1,.,CASSFGQAGNTIYF,TGTGCCAGCAGCTTCGGACAGGCTGGAAACACCATATATTTT
TRBJ2-3,TRBV24-1,TRBD1,few,CATSDQTGPTDTQYF,TGTGCCACCAGTGATCAGACAGGGCCCACAGATACGCAGTATTTT
TRBJ1-4,TRBV5-1,TRBD1,.,CASTIRQGGEKLFF,TGCGCCAGCACCATCAGACAGGGTGGTGAAAAACTGTTTTTT
TRBJ2-3,TRBV7-2,.,few,CASAPKSADTQYF,TGTGCCAGCGCCCCAAAAAGCGCAGATACGCAGTATTTT
TRBJ1-2,TRBV18,.,.,CASSRERADGYTF,TGTGCCAGCTCACGGGAGAGGGCAGATGGCTACACCTTC
TRBJ2-3,TRBV29-1,TRBD1,.,CSATQGAGRDTQYF,TGCAGCGCTACACAGGGGGCCGGACGGGATACGCAGTATTTT
TRBJ1-1,TRBV12-3/TRBV12-4,.,once,CASSYTNTEAFF,TGTGCCAGCAGTTACACGAACACTGAAGCTTTCTTT
TRBJ1-2,TRBV20-1,TRBD1,.,CSAHRTGVETF,TGCAGTGCTCACAGGACAGGGGTTGAGACCTTC
TRBJ2-2,TRBV15,TRBD1,.,CATSRGHRQGARPRAGELFF,TGTGCCACCAGCAGAGGGCACCGACAGGGTGCACGTCCACGGGCCGGGGAGCTGTTTTTT
TRBJ1-5,TRBV10-2,.,.,CASALGGGNQPQHF,TGCGCCAGCGCGTTAGGGGGTGGCAATCAGCCCCAGCATTTT
TRBJ2-2,TRBV4-1,TRBD2,.,CASSRDWTSGGAGELFF,TGCGCCAGCAGCCGAGACTGGACTAGCGGGGGGGCCGGGGAGCTGTTTTTT
TRBJ2-6,TRBV6-5,TRBD1,.,CASRGTVAGANVLTF,TGTGCCAGCAGGGGGACAGTGGCTGGGGCCAACGTCCTGACTTTC
TRBJ1-4,TRBV5-1,.,.,CASSLGDSKKLFF,TGCGCCAGCAGCTTGGGGGACTCCAAAAAACTGTTTTTT
TRBJ2-6,TRBV7-2,.,.,CASSLGNRGSRAGANVLTF,TGTGCCAGCAGCTTGGGAAACCGGGGTTCACGGGCTGGGGCCAACGTCCTGACTTTC
TRBJ2-3,TRBV2,.,.,CASSVPSFADTQYF,TGTGCCAGCAGTGTCCCGAGCTTTGCGGATACGCAGTATTTT
TRBJ2-3,TRBV6-2/TRBV6-3,.,.,CASSYGLFSTDTQYF,TGTGCCAGCAGTTACGGACTATTTAGCACAGATACGCAGTATTTT
TRBJ2-3,TRBV24-1,TRBD1,.,CATSALTGLSTDTQYF,TGTGCCACCAGTGCCTTGACAGGGCTAAGCACAGATACGCAGTATTTT
TRBJ2-1,TRBV5-1,.,.,CASSLGFDRPYNEQFF,TGCGCCAGCAGCTTGGGTTTCGACAGGCCATACAATGAGCAGTTCTTC
TRBJ1-1,TRBV15,.,.,CATSRDRGNTEAFF,TGTGCCACCAGCAGAGACAGGGGGAACACTGAAGCTTTCTTT
TRBJ2-2,TRBV6-4,TRBD1,.,CASGQGANTGELFF,TGTGCCAGCGGGCAGGGGGCGAACACCGGGGAGCTGTTTTTT
TRBJ1-4,TRBV20-1,.,few,CSASRGWGLSNEKLFF,TGCAGTGCTAGTAGGGGCTGGGGGCTATCTAATGAAAAACTGTTTTTT